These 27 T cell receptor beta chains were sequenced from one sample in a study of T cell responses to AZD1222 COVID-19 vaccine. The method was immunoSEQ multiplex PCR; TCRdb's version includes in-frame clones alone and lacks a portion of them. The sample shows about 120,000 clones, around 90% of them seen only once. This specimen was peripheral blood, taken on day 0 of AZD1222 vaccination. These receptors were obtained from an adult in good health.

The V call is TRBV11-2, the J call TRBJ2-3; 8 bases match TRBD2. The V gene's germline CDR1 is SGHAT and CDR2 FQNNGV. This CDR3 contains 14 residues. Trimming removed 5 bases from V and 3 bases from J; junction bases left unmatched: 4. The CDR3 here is CASSARGGTDTQYF. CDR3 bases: TGTGCCAGCAGCGCCCGCGGGGGGACAGATACGCAGTATTTT.

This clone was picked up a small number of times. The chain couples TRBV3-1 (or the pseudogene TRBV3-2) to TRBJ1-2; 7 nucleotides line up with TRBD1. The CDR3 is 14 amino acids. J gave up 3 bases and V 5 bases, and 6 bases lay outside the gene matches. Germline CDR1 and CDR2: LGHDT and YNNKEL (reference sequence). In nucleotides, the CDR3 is TGTGCCAGCAGCGGCCGGGACAGCTACTATGGCTACACCTTC. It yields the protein CASSGRDSYYGYTF.

For the CDR3, the DNA is TGTGCCAGCAGCGCACCTACAGGGTTGGCCGGGGAGCTGTTTTTT. Translating it yields CASSAPTGLAGELFF. This chain joins TRBV7-2 and TRBJ2-2, with D perhaps TRBD1 (6 bases). The CDR3 is made up of 15 amino acids. The V gene's germline CDR1 is SGHTA and CDR2 FQGNSA. V lost 5 bases and J lost 6, with 16 bases in between. Full variable domain (outside the CDR3, taken from reference TRBV7-2 and TRBJ2-2): GAGVSQSPSNKVTEKGKDVELRCDPISGHTALYWYRQSLGQGLEFLIYFQGNSAPDKSGLPSDRFSAERTGGSVSTLTIQRTQQEDSAVYLCASSAPTGLAGELFFGEGSRLTVL.

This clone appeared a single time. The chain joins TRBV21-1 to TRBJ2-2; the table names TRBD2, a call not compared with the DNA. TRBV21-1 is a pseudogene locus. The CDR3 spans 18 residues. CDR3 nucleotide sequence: TGTGCCAGCAGTAAAATCGACGACGGACTATCCAACACCGGGGAGCTGTTTTTT. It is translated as CASSKIDDGLSNTGELFF.

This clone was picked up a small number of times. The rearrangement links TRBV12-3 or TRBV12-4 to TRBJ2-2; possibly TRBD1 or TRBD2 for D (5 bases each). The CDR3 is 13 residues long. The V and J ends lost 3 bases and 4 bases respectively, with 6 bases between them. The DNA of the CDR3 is TGTGCCAGCAGTTTTGGGGGCACCGGGGAGCTGTTTTTT. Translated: CASSFGGTGELFF.

The chain's CDR3 is CASSDETGVWSEAFF. CDR3 nucleotide sequence: TGTGCCAGCAGTGATGAAACAGGGGTTTGGTCTGAAGCTTTCTTT. The chain is built from TRBV6-1 and TRBJ1-1, with 7 bases fitting TRBD1. The CDR3 contains 15 residues. The junction had 10 bases not matched to a gene; V was cut back by 3 bases and J by 6 bases. CDR1 MNHNS and CDR2 SASEGT come from the germline V gene.

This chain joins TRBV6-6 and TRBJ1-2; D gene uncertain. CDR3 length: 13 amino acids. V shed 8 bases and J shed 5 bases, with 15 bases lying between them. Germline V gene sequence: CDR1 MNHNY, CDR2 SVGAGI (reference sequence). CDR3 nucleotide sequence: TGTGCCAGCTCGCCGGGAGCAAGGTATGGCTACACCTTC. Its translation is CASSPGARYGYTF.

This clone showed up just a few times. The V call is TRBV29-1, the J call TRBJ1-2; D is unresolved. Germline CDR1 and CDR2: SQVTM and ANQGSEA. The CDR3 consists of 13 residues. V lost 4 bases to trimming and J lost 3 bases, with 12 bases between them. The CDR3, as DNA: TGCAGCGTTGGGGGTCGGGCCCACTATGGCTACACCTTC. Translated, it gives CSVGGRAHYGYTF.

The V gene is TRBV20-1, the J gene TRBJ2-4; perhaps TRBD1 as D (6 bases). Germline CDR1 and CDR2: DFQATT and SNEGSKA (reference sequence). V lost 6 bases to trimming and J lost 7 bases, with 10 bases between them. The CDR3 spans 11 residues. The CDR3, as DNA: TGCAGTGCAAGTCAGGGGAACATTCAGTACTTC. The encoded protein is CSASQGNIQYF.

The CDR3 DNA is TGTGCCAGCTCACTGGAACAGTCCGCCGGGGAGCTGTTTTTT. This codes for CASSLEQSAGELFF. The rearrangement links TRBV18 to TRBJ2-2, with D hard to call. Germline V gives CDR1 KGHSH, CDR2 LQKENI. The CDR3 extends over 14 amino acids. Trimming cost V 4 bases and J 6 bases, with 12 bases left between them.

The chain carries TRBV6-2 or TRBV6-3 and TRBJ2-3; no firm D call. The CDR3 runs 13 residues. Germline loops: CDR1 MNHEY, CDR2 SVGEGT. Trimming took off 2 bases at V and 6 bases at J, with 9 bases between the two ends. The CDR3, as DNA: TGTGCCAGCAGTTACCTGTCGTCCGATACGCAGTATTTT. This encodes CASSYLSSDTQYF.

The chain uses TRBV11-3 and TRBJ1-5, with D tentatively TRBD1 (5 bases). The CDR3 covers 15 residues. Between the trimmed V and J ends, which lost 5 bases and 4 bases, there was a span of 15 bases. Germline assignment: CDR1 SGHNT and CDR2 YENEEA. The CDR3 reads CASSPTRDGNQPQHF. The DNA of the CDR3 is TGTGCCAGCAGCCCCACTCGGGACGGGAATCAGCCCCAGCATTTT.

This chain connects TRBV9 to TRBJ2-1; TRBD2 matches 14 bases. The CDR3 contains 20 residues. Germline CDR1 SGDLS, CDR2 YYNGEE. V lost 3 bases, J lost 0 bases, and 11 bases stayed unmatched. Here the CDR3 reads CASSDPAGLAGANSYNEQFF. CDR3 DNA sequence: TGTGCCAGCAGCGACCCCGCGGGACTAGCGGGGGCCAACTCCTACAATGAGCAGTTCTTC.

The chain's CDR3 is CSVQGVMNTEAFF. The DNA for the CDR3 is TGCAGCGTGCAGGGGGTCATGAACACTGAAGCTTTCTTT. The genes are TRBV29-1 and TRBJ1-1; 7 bases match TRBD1. The CDR3 is 13 residues long. V lost 6 bases and J lost 0; bases outside the gene matches: 4. In germline, CDR1 is SQVTM, CDR2 ANQGSEA. Full variable domain (rest looked up from reference TRBV29-1 and TRBJ1-1): SAVISQKPSRDICQRGTSLTIQCQVDSQVTMMFWYRQQPGQSLTLIATANQGSEATYESGFVIDKFPISRPNLTFSTLTVSNMSPEDSSIYLCSVQGVMNTEAFFGQGTRLTVV.

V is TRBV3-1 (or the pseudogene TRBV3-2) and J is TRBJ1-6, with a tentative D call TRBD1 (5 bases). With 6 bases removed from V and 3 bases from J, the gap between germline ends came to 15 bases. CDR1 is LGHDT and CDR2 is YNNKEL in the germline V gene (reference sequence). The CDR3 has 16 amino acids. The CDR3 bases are TGTGCCAGCAGGATAAGAGGACAAGGCTATAATTCACCCCTCCACTTT. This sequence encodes CASRIRGQGYNSPLHF.

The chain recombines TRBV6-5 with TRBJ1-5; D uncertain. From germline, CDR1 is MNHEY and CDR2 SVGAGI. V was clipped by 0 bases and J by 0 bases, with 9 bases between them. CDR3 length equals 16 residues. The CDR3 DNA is TGTGCCAGCAGTTACTCGGGGAGGGATAGCAATCAGCCCCAGCATTTT. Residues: CASSYSGRDSNQPQHF.

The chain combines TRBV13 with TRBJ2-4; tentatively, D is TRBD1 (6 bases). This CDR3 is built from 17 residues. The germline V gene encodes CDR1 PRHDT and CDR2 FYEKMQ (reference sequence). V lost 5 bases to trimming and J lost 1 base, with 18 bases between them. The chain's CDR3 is CASSPAGRGAAKNIQYF. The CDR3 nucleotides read TGTGCCAGCAGCCCGGCGGGCAGGGGCGCCGCCAAAAACATTCAGTACTTC.

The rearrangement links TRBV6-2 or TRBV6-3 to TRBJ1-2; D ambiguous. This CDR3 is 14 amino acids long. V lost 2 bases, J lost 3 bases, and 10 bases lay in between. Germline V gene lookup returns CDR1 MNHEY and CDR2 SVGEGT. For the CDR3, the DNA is TGTGCCAGCAGTTACAGGCAGCACCACTATGGCTACACCTTC. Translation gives CASSYRQHHYGYTF.

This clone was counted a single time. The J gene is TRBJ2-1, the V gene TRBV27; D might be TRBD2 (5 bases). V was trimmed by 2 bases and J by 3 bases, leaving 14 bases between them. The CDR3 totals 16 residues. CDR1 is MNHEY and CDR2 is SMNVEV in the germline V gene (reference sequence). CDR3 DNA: TGTGCCAGCAGTTTAAGCGTTACGGGGATCTACAATGAGCAGTTCTTC. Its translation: CASSLSVTGIYNEQFF.

CDR3 in DNA: TGCGCCAGCAGCCAAGCAGGGTTGGGGGATAATTCACCCCTCCACTTT. It is translated as CASSQAGLGDNSPLHF. This chain links TRBV4-1 with TRBJ1-6, with D possibly being TRBD1 (5 bases). Trimming took off 1 base at V and 5 bases at J, with 12 bases between the two ends. This CDR3 comprises 16 residues. Germline CDR1 MGHRA, CDR2 YSYEKL.

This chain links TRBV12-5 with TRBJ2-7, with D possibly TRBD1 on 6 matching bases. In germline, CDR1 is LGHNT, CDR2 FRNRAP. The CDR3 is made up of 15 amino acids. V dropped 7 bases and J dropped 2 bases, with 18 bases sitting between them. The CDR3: CASANREIHPYEQYF. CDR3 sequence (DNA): TGTGCTAGTGCCAACAGGGAGATTCACCCCTACGAGCAGTACTTC. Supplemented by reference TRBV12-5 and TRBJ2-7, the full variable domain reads DARVTQTPRHKVTEMGQEVTMRCQPILGHNTVFWYRQTMMQGLELLAYFRNRAPLDDSGMPKDRFSAEMPDATLATLKIQPSEPRDSAVYFCASANREIHPYEQYFGPGTRLTVT.

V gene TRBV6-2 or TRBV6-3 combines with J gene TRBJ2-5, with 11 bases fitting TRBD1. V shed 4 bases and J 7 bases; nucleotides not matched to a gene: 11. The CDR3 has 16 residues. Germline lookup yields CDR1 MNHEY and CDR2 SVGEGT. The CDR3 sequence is CASSSPGQGGLGTQYF. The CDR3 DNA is TGTGCCAGCAGTTCCCCGGGACAGGGGGGTCTGGGGACCCAGTACTTC.

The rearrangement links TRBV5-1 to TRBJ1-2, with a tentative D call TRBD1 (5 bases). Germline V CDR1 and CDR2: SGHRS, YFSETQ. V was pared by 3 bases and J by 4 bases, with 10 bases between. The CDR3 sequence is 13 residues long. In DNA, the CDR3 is TGCGCCAGCAGCTACGACAGACCCTATGGCTACACCTTC. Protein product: CASSYDRPYGYTF.

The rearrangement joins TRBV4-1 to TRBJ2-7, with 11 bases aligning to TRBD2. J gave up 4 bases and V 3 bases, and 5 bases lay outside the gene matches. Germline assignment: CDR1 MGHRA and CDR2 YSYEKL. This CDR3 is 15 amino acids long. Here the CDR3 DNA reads TGCGCCAGCAGCCACCTGACTAGCGGGGTGTACGAGCAGTACTTC. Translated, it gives CASSHLTSGVYEQYF.

The CDR3: CASSLDQGRSPLHF. The DNA for the CDR3 is TGTGCCAGCAGCTTGGACCAGGGTCGCTCACCCCTCCACTTT. The V call is TRBV7-9, the J call TRBJ1-6; possible D gene TRBD1, 5 bases. V dropped 3 bases and J dropped 10 bases, with 13 bases sitting between them. This CDR3 has 14 residues. CDR1 is SEHNR, CDR2 FQNEAQ, per germline (reference sequence).

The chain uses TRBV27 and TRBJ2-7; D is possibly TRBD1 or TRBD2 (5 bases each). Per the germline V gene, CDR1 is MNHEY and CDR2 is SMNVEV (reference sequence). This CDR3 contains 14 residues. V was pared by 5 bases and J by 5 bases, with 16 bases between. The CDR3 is CASSPRGAINEQYF. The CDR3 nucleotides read TGTGCCAGCAGTCCACGAGGGGCGATCAACGAGCAGTACTTC.

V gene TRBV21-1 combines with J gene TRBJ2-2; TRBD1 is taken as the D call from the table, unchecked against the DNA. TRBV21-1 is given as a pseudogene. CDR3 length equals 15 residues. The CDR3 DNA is TGTGCCAGCAGCAAAGAAGATGGGCAGACCGGGGAGCTGTTTTTT. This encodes CASSKEDGQTGELFF.